This T cell receptor (beta chain) was recorded in a study of T cell responses to AZD1222 COVID-19 vaccine. This table comes from immunoSEQ multiplex PCR, and its TCRdb copy is limited to in-frame clones, with some not included. Of under 150,000 clones listed, 93% are singletons. The source was peripheral blood, collected on day 0 of AZD1222 vaccination. The clonotype was recovered from an adult in good health.

CDR3 nucleotide sequence: TGTGCCAGCTCATCGGGACAGGGAACAAATCAGCCCCAGCATTTT. Translation gives CASSSGQGTNQPQHF. The chain is built from TRBV18 and TRBJ1-5, with 9 bases that match TRBD1. CDR3 length: 15 amino acids. The germline CDR1 and CDR2 sequences are KGHSH and LQKENI. Trimming took 5 bases from V and 4 from J; bases not matched to a gene: 6.